One and the same sample provided the 24 T cell receptor beta chains below, sequenced in a study of T cells in Graves' hyperthyroidism and ophthalmopathy (dated by TCRdb to the late 2010s). Libraries were prepared through multiplex PCR. The data were produced on an Illumina HiSeq 2000. The TCR beta CDR3 regions were amplified from the RNA transcripts. For the first round of RT-PCR on the TCR CDR3, the HTBI primer set was used together with the Qiagen OneStep RT-PCR kit. TCRdb reran the public reads through fastp at Q25 and MiXCR, keeping productive beta chains. Merged by CDR3 protein, the rows form single entries marked with the most common genes and DNA. The sample yields around 300,000 distinct CDR3 sequences; approximately 26% were counted once. The top ten constitute about 30% of the sample. The sequenced material came from blood. These receptor sequences come from a man aged 35 to 55 with Graves' hyperthyroidism that later progressed to Graves' ophthalmopathy.

This clonotype was picked up many times. The CDR3 loop reads CASSTGQYQPQHF. The CDR3 DNA follows: TGTGCCAGCAGTACCGGACAGTACCAGCCCCAGCATTTT. This chain joins TRBV12-3 or TRBV12-4 and TRBJ1-5; a weak D match, TRBD1 (6 bases). V was shortened by 5 bases and J by 7 bases, with 12 bases between the two germline ends. The CDR3 length is 13 residues.

This clonotype was detected many times. The chain combines TRBV3-1 with TRBJ2-5; 14 bases fit TRBD2. CDR3 size: 17 residues. V lost 0 bases and J lost 5; bases outside the gene matches: 5. CDR1 LGHDT and CDR2 YNNKEL come from the germline V gene (reference sequence). Here the CDR3 DNA reads TGTGCCAGCAGCCAAGATTATCGACTAGCGGGAGGGGAGACCCAGTACTTC. As protein: CASSQDYRLAGGETQYF.

The table lists this clonotype with many counts. This chain uses TRBV11-2 with TRBJ2-2; 8 bases map to TRBD1. The V gene's germline CDR1 is SGHAT and CDR2 FQNNGV. The V and J ends lost 5 bases and 4 bases, in that order; junction bases with no gene match: 9. This CDR3 has 16 residues. The CDR3 here is CASSRGQGWGTGELFF. CDR3 coding DNA: TGTGCCAGCAGCCGAGGACAGGGCTGGGGCACCGGGGAGCTGTTTTTT.

The chain employs TRBV12-3 or TRBV12-4 and TRBJ1-3; D may be TRBD1 (6 bases). The CDR3 totals 13 residues. V was shortened by 8 bases and J by 0 bases, with 8 bases between the two germline ends. CDR3 in DNA: TGTGCCAGCGACAGGAACTCTGGAAACACCATATATTTT. Its translation: CASDRNSGNTIYF.

This clonotype was observed many times. The chain is built from TRBV19 and TRBJ1-2; maybe TRBD1 (5 bases). The CDR3 is 15 amino acids. V lost 7 bases and J lost 0, with 15 bases in between. CDR1 and CDR2 (germline): LNHDA, SQIVND (reference sequence). The CDR3 protein is CASTTGGVANYGYTF. Written as DNA, the CDR3 is TGTGCCAGTACCACCGGAGGGGTAGCTAACTATGGCTACACCTTC.

This clonotype was counted many times. The gene calls are TRBV12-3 or TRBV12-4 and TRBJ1-1, with no clear D. The CDR3 is made up of 12 amino acids. V shed 5 bases and J shed 3 bases, with 7 bases lying between them. The CDR3, as DNA: TGTGCCAGCAGTAGCGACCACACTGAAGCTTTCTTT. Residues: CASSSDHTEAFF.

The chain has TRBV6-5 and TRBJ1-2; D gene unclear. V was clipped by 3 bases and J by 2 bases, with 13 bases between them. The CDR3 has 15 amino acids. Germline V gene sequence: CDR1 MNHEY, CDR2 SVGAGI. In DNA, the CDR3 is TGTGCCAGCAGTTATAACCCGGACGGGAACTATGGCTACACCTTC. Its protein product is CASSYNPDGNYGYTF.

In its sample, this clonotype was seen many times. This sequence joins TRBV7-2 and TRBJ2-7; D is unclear. This CDR3 comprises 14 residues. Trimming took 0 bases from V and 4 from J, leaving 10 bases between them. Germline V gives CDR1 SGHTA, CDR2 FQGNSA. Written as DNA, the CDR3 is TGTGCCAGCAGCTTAGCGTTTGCGAGATACGAGCAGTACTTC. It translates to CASSLAFARYEQYF.

This clonotype was seen many times. The rearrangement uses TRBV5-6 and TRBJ2-7, with 9 bases fitting TRBD1. J was trimmed by 6 bases and V by 4 bases; bases with no gene match: 11. Germline CDR1 SGHDT, CDR2 YYEEEE. This CDR3 has 15 residues. CDR3 region: CASSQTHWTGVEQYF. The CDR3 nucleotides are TGTGCCAGCAGCCAAACCCACTGGACAGGGGTCGAGCAGTACTTC. The entire variable domain, with the rest obtained from reference TRBV5-6 and TRBJ2-7, is as follows: DAGVTQSPTHLIKTRGQQVTLRCSPKSGHDTVSWYQQALGQGPQFIFQYYEEEERQRGNFPDRFSGHQFPNYSSELNVNALLLGDSALYLCASSQTHWTGVEQYFGPGTRLTVT.

This clonotype has at least ten counts. The rearrangement links TRBV4-1 to TRBJ2-2; TRBD2 aligns across 7 bases. V lost 0 bases, J lost 0 bases, and 7 bases stayed unmatched. This CDR3 is built from 18 residues. Germline CDR1 is MGHRA and CDR2 is YSYEKL. This CDR3 reads CASSQDSPSGTNTGELFF. CDR3 in DNA: TGCGCCAGCAGCCAAGATTCCCCCAGCGGGACGAACACCGGGGAGCTGTTTTTT.

This clonotype was observed at least ten times. This chain connects TRBV2 to TRBJ2-7; maybe TRBD1 (6 bases). The V and J ends lost 5 bases and 2 bases respectively, with 13 bases between them. This CDR3 region has 14 residues. Germline V gives CDR1 SNHLY, CDR2 FYNNEI. Here the CDR3 reads CASSQQGRAYEQYF. In DNA form, the CDR3 reads TGTGCCAGCAGTCAACAGGGTCGCGCCTACGAGCAGTACTTC.

This clonotype was found many times. The chain employs TRBV14 and TRBJ2-7; 7 bases match TRBD1. The CDR3 has 14 amino acids. CDR1 and CDR2 (germline): SGHDN, FVKESK. The junction had 6 bases not matched to a gene; V was cut back by 3 bases and J by 4 bases. Here the CDR3 DNA reads TGTGCCAGCAGCCAGATGACAGGGATGTACGAGCAGTACTTC. It codes for CASSQMTGMYEQYF.

The V call is TRBV28, the J call TRBJ1-1; maybe TRBD1 (6 bases). The germline V and J ends were trimmed by 6 bases and 7 bases, with 15 bases remaining between them. CDR3 length equals 13 residues. The germline V gene has CDR1 MDHEN and CDR2 SYDVKM. The CDR3 protein is CASRPGWGLEAFF. CDR3 sequence (DNA): TGTGCCAGCAGACCAGGGTGGGGGCTTGAAGCTTTCTTT.

The table lists this clonotype with many counts. The chain is built from TRBV28 and TRBJ2-3; no clear D gene. Germline CDR1 MDHEN, CDR2 SYDVKM. The CDR3 spans 17 residues. V lost 5 bases to trimming and J lost 1 base, with 19 bases between them. The CDR3 here is CASSQSHGPRGTDTQYF. The CDR3, as DNA: TGTGCCAGCAGTCAATCTCACGGACCACGGGGCACAGATACGCAGTATTTT.

The CDR3 protein is CATSAGRQGAVEQYF. The CDR3 DNA reads as TGTGCCACCTCGGCGGGTAGGCAGGGGGCGGTCGAGCAGTACTTC. J is TRBJ2-7 and V is TRBV2; 8 bases match TRBD1. The germline V gene encodes CDR1 SNHLY and CDR2 FYNNEI. J was trimmed by 6 bases and V by 10 bases; bases with no gene match: 17. The CDR3 sequence is 15 residues long.

This clonotype was observed many times. This chain uses TRBV5-1 with TRBJ2-7; TRBD2 matches 8 bases. Germline V gives CDR1 SGHRS, CDR2 YFSETQ. The V segment lost 6 bases and the J segment 3 bases; nucleotides outside the gene matches: 8. The length of the CDR3 is 14 residues. The DNA for the CDR3 is TGCGCCAGCACGGGGGGGATGGGGCACTACGAGCAGTACTTC. Encoded protein: CASTGGMGHYEQYF.

This clonotype was picked up many times. CDR3 protein: CASSVRDSRLGGYGYTF. Written as DNA, the CDR3 is TGTGCCAGCAGCGTCCGGGACAGCAGACTGGGAGGCTATGGCTACACCTTC. V gene TRBV7-9 combines with J gene TRBJ1-2, with TRBD1 matching over 7 bases. The germline CDR1 and CDR2 sequences are SEHNR and FQNEAQ (reference sequence). There are 17 residues in the CDR3. The V gene end was trimmed by 5 bases and the J gene end by 4 bases; junction bases not matched to a gene: 16.

This clonotype was picked up many times. Sequence at one end of the junction differs from germline and may be a read error. This rearrangement joins TRBV7-7 to TRBJ2-2; possible D gene TRBD2, 6 bases. Germline V CDR1 and CDR2: SSHAT, FNYEAQ (reference sequence). This CDR3 spans 15 amino acids. In DNA, the CDR3 is TGTGCTAGCAGCCCCTCAACCGGGGGAACCGGGGAGCTGTTTTTT. It is translated as CASSPSTGGTGELFF. Variable domain in full (rest from reference TRBV7-7 and TRBJ2-2): GAGVSQSPRYKVTKRGQDVTLRCDPISSHATLYWYQQALGQGPEFLTYFNYEAQPDKSGLPSDRFSAERPEGSISTLTIQRTEQRDSAMYRCASSPSTGGTGELFFGEGSRLTVL.

This clonotype came up many times. The chain joins TRBV30 to TRBJ1-6, with 9 bases matching TRBD1. Germline-derived CDR1 and CDR2 are GTSNPN and SVGIG (reference sequence). The V segment lost 8 bases and the J segment 9 bases; nucleotides outside the gene matches: 11. This CDR3 is built from 14 residues. CDR3 nucleotides: TGTGCCGGCTACTCGGGACAGGGTGTTTCACCCCTCCACTTT. The encoded protein is CAGYSGQGVSPLHF. The full variable domain, with the rest looked up from reference TRBV30 and TRBJ1-6, is SQTIHQWPATLVQPVGSPLSLECTVEGTSNPNLYWYRQAAGRGLQLLFYSVGIGQISSEVPQNLSASRPQDRQFILSSKKLLLSDSGFYLCAGYSGQGVSPLHFGNGTRLTVT.

This clonotype was seen many times. The DNA for the CDR3 is TGTGCCAGCACGGTCGGACAGGGGTATGGCTACACCTTC. This codes for CASTVGQGYGYTF. The rearrangement uses TRBV6-5 and TRBJ1-2; TRBD1 matches at 9 bases. V lost 7 bases and J lost 5; bases outside the gene matches: 5. CDR3 length: 13 amino acids. The germline gives CDR1 MNHEY, CDR2 SVGAGI.

This clonotype was observed many times. The genes are TRBV7-2 and TRBJ1-2, with 9 bases fitting TRBD1. Germline V CDR1 and CDR2: SGHTA, FQGNSA. The V segment lost 5 bases and the J segment 6 bases; nucleotides outside the gene matches: 4. This CDR3 is built from 13 residues. The CDR3, as DNA: TGTGCCAGCAGCCGGGACAGGGAAGATGGCTACACCTTC. As protein: CASSRDREDGYTF.

The chain combines TRBV19 with TRBJ1-1; 10 bases are a match to TRBD1. Germline V gives CDR1 LNHDA, CDR2 SQIVND (reference sequence). The CDR3 is 14 residues long. V shed 4 bases and J 9 bases; nucleotides not matched to a gene: 8. The chain's CDR3 is CASSTGTGAVQAFF. Written as DNA, the CDR3 is TGTGCCAGTAGTACCGGGACAGGGGCAGTTCAAGCTTTCTTT.

CDR3 amino acids: CATSRLAQKYF. DNA for the CDR3: TGTGCCACCTCCCGACTAGCACAAAAGTATTTT. This chain links TRBV6-2 or TRBV6-3 with TRBJ2-3; TRBD2 matches at 7 bases. CDR1 is MNHEY and CDR2 is SVGEGT in the germline V gene. The CDR3 sequence is 11 residues long. Losses at the gene ends were 10 bases for V and 13 bases for J; bases not matched to a gene: 11.

This clonotype showed up many times. V is TRBV5-6 and J is TRBJ1-5; 10 nucleotides agree with TRBD1. CDR1 and CDR2 from the germline V gene are SGHDT and YYEEEE. This CDR3 has 13 amino acids. J was trimmed by 2 bases and V by 7 bases; bases with no gene match: 0. The CDR3 DNA follows: TGTGCCAGCGGACAGGGGGGCAATCAGCCCCAGCATTTT. Amino acids: CASGQGGNQPQHF.